This TCR beta chain was obtained from a study of cytomegalovirus exposure and HLA in healthy donors. Findings and limits, study-wide: As confirmed in vitro, a few CMV-associated chains were specific for CMV antigens.

Using immunoSEQ multiplex PCR, the repertoire was profiled, and TCRdb retains in-frame clones only, with some absent. The data contain some 90,000 clones, 87% of them singletons. As for this clone: Antigen: not known.

The receptor's source is a young man in good health and CMV-seropositive. The sample comprised PBMCs.

CDR3 nucleotide sequence: TGTGCCAGCTCACCACCAAGGGAGGGCAATGAGCAGTTCTTC. Translating it yields CASSPPREGNEQFF. The chain carries TRBV18 and TRBJ2-1, with TRBD2 matching 7 bases. Trimming at V came to 0 bases and at J to 6 bases, leaving 2 bases not matched to a gene. CDR1 is KGHSH, CDR2 LQKENI, per germline. The CDR3 has 14 residues.